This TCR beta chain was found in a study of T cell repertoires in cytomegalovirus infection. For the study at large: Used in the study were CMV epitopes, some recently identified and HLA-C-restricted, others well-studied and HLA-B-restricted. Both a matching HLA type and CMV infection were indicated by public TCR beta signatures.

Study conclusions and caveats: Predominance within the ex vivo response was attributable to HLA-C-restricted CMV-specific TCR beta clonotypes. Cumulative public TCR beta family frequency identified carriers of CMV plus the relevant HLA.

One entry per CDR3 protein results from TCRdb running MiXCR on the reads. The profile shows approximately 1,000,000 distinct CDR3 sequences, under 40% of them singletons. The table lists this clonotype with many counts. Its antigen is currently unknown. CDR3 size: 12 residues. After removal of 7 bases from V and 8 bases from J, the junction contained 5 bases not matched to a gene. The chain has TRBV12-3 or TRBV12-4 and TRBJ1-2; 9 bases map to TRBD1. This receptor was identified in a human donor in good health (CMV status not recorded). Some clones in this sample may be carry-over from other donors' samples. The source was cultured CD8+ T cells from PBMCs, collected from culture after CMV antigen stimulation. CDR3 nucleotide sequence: TGTGCCAGCACCTTGGGGACAGGGGGCTACACCTTC. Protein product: CASTLGTGGYTF.